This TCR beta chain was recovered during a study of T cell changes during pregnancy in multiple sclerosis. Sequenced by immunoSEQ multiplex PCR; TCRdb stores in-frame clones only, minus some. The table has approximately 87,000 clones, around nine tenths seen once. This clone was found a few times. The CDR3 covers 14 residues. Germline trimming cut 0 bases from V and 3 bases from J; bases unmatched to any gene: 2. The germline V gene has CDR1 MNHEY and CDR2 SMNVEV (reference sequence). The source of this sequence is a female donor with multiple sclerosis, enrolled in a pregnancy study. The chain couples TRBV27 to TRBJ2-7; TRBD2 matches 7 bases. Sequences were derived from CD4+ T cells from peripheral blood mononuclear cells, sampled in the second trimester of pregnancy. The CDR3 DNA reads TGTGCCAGCAGTTTATCTCCTAGCGGCTACGAGCAGTACTTC. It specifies CASSLSPSGYEQYF.